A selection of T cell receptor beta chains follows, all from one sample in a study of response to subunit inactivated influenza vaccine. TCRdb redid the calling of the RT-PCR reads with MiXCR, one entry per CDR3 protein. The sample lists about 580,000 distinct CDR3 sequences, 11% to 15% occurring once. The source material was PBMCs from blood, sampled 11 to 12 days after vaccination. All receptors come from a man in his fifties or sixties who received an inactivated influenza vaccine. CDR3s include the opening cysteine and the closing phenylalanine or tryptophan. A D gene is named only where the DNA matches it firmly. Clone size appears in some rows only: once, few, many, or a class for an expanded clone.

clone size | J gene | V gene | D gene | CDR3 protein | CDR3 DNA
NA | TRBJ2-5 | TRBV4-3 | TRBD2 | CASSQGLSGSNQETQYF | TGCGCCAGCAGCCAAGGGTTGAGCGGGAGTAACCAAGAGACCCAGTACTTC
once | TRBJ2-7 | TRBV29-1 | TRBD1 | CSVGPGTGTEQYF | TGCAGCGTTGGCCCGGGGACAGGGACCGAGCAGTACTTC
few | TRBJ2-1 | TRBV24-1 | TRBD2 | CATSDVGLAGYNEQFF | TGTGCCACCAGTGATGTGGGACTAGCGGGATACAATGAGCAGTTCTTC
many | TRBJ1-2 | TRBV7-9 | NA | CASSWEGPRGGYTF | TGTGCCAGCAGCTGGGAGGGGCCGAGGGGTGGCTACACCTTC
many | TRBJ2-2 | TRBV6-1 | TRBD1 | CASRGTENTGELFF | TGTGCCAGCAGGGGGACAGAAAACACCGGGGAGCTGTTTTTT
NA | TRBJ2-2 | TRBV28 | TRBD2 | CASSFVGGDSGELFF | TGTGCCAGCAGTTTCGTTGGGGGGGATAGCGGGGAGCTGTTTTTT
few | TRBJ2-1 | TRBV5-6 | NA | CASSLLFNEQFF | TGTGCCAGCAGCTTGTTGTTCAATGAGCAGTTCTTC
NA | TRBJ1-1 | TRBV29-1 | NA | CSVVTGTDTEAFF | TGCAGCGTTGTAACAGGGACGGACACTGAAGCTTTCTTT
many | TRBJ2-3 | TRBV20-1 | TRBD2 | CSALATSGGDTQYF | TGCAGTGCCCTAGCGACTAGCGGGGGAGATACGCAGTATTTT
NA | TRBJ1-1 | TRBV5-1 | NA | CASSLSPPRTEAFF | TGCGCCAGCAGCTTATCACCTCCCCGCACTGAAGCTTTCTTT
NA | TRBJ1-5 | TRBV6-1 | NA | CASSEAWGDQPQHF | TGTGCCAGCAGTGAAGCGTGGGGTGACCAGCCCCAGCATTTT
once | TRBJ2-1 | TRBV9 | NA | CASSVDLISEQFF | TGTGCCAGCAGCGTGGACTTAATAAGTGAGCAGTTCTTC